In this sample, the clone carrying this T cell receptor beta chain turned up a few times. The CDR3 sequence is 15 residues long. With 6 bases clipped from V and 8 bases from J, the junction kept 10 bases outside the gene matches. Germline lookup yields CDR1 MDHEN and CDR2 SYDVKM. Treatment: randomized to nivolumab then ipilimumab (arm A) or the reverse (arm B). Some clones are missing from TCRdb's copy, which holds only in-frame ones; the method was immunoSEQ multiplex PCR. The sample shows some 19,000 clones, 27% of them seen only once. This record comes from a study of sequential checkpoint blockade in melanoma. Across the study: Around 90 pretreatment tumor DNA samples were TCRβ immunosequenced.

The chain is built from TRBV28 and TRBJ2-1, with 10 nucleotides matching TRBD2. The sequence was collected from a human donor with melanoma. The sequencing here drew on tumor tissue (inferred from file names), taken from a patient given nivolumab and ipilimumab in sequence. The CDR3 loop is CASRTPSGRIHEQFF. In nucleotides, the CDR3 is TGTGCCAGCAGGACCCCTAGCGGGAGAATCCATGAGCAGTTCTTC.